This T cell receptor beta chain was documented in a study of blood T cell repertoires in COVID-19. Authors' analysis steps: Nucleated cell counts were estimated from reference gene primer amplification. Assay used: immunoSEQ multiplex PCR; TCRdb lists only in-frame clones, some missing. D and trimming come from the DNA, and the V and J calls and clone size come from that table. The sample has more than 200,000 clones, over 80% seen once. The ends lost 3 bases at V and 2 bases at J; junction bases unmatched: 3. CDR1 KGHDR and CDR2 SFDVKD come from the germline V gene. The CDR3 runs to 15 residues. The chain links TRBV24-1 to TRBJ1-2; 9 bases are shared with TRBD1. The clonotype was recovered from a woman aged 70-85 years with active or convalescent COVID-19. Sequencing used peripheral blood. The CDR3 loop reads CATSDGGTGNYGYTF. The CDR3 bases are TGTGCCACCAGTGATGGCGGGACAGGGAACTATGGCTACACCTTC.